This T cell receptor beta chain was recorded in a study of T cell responses to AZD1222 COVID-19 vaccine. V was pared by 10 bases and J by 2 bases, with 16 bases between. CDR1 is MNHEY and CDR2 is SVGAGI in the germline V gene. The CDR3 sequence is 14 residues long. Repertoires were generated with immunoSEQ multiplex PCR, while TCRdb's copy carries only in-frame clones and drops some. The sample holds 140,000 to 150,000 clones, roughly nine tenths seen once. The source material was peripheral blood, sampled on day 0 of AZD1222 vaccination. The chain carries TRBV6-5 and TRBJ2-3; D uncertain. The source of this sequence is an adult in good health. The CDR3 region is CATVLAPSTDTQYF. The CDR3 DNA follows: TGTGCCACCGTTCTTGCGCCCTCCACAGATACGCAGTATTTT.